A single T cell receptor beta chain is shown here with its context. The data derive from a study of blood T cell repertoires in COVID-19. Study in general: From the United States, Italy and Spain came samples of acute and convalescent COVID-19. Sources were T cells, B-cell-depleted T cells, or PBMCs; the material itself was cDNA or gDNA.

Per the original data handling: Nucleated cell counts were estimated from reference gene primer amplification. Only in-frame clones appear in the TCRdb table, and some are missing; sequencing was by immunoSEQ multiplex PCR. V and J calls and clone size follow that table, whereas D and trimming were derived from the DNA. The sample has under 80,000 clones; roughly 84% are singletons. The length of the CDR3 is 14 residues. Germline V gene sequence: CDR1 LGHDT, CDR2 YNNKEL (reference sequence). The V gene lost 4 bases and the J gene lost 6 bases, with 15 bases spanning the gap. The receptor comes from a man older than 75 with acute or convalescent COVID-19. The specimen was peripheral blood. This sequence joins TRBV3-1 (or the pseudogene TRBV3-2) and TRBJ1-1; D is ambiguous. CDR3 residues: CASSLSGYLSEAFF. The CDR3 coding sequence is TGTGCCAGCAGCCTCTCGGGGTACTTATCTGAAGCTTTCTTT.